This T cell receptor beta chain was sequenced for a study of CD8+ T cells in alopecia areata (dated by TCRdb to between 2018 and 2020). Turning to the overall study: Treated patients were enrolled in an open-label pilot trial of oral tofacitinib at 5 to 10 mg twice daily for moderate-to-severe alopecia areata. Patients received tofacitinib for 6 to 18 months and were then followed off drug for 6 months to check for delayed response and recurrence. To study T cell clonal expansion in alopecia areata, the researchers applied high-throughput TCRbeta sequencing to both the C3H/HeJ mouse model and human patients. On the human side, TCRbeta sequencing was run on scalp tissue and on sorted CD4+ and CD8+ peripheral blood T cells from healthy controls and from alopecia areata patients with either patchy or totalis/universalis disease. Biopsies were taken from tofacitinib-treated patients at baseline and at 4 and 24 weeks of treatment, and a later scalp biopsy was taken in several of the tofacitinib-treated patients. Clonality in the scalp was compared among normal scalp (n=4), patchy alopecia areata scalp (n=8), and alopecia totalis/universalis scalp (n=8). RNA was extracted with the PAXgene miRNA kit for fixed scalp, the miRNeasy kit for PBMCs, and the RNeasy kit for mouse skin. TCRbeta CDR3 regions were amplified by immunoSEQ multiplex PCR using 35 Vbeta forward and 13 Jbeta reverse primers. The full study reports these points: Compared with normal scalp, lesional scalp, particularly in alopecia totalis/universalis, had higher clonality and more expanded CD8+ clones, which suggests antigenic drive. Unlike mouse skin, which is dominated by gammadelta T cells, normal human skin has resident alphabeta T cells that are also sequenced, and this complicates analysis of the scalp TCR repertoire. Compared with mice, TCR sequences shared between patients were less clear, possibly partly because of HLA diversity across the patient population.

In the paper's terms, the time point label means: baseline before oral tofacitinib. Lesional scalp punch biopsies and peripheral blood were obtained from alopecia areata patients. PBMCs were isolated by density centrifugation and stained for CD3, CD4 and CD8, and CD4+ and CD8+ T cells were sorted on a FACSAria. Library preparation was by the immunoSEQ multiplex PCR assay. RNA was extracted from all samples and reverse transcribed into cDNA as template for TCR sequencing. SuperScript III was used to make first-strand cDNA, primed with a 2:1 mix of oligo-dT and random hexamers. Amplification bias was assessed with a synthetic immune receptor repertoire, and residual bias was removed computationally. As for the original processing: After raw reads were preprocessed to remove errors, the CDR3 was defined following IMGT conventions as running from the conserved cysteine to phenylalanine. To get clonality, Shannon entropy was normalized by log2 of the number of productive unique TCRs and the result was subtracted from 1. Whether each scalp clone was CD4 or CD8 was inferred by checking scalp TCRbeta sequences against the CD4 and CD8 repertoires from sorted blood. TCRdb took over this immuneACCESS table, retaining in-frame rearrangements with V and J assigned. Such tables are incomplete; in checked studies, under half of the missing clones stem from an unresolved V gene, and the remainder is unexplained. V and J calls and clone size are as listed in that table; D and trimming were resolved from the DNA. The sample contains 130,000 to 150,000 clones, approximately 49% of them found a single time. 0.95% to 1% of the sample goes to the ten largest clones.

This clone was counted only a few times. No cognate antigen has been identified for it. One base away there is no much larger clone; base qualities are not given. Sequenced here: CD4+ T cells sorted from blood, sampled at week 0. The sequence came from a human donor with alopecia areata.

The DNA sequence follows: TGTGCCTGGGCTACCACAGATACGCAGTATTTT. The resulting protein is CAWATTDTQYF. The sequence joins TRBV30 to TRBJ2-3; the D segment cannot be called with confidence. V and J lose 5 bases and 2 bases, and a span of 5 bases separates them. Reading from cysteine to phenylalanine, the CDR3 counts 11 amino acids. The only DNA kept is the CDR3, 33 bases in frame from the first base. In the germline V gene (reference sequence), CDR1 corresponds to GTSNPN and CDR2 to SVGIG.